This T cell receptor (beta chain) stems from a study of OX40 agonist ivuxolimab in advanced cancers. Study context: Patient treatment consisted of intravenous ivuxolimab administration every 2 weeks at 0.01 to 10 mg/kg. Anti-PD-1, anti-PD-L1 or anti-CTLA-4 therapy given earlier was allowed, and roughly 40% had some. Participants, approximately 81% male, averaged approximately 65 years of age, ranging from about 23 to 79. General observations from the study: Doses of 0.1 to 3.0 mg/kg were accompanied by clonal expansion of CD4+ and CD8+ blood T cells by week 6.

The data were produced by immunoSEQ multiplex PCR, yet TCRdb's version contains in-frame clones alone and is incomplete. Of more than 50,000 clones listed, 65% to 90% are singletons. This CDR3 is built from 15 residues. CDR1 MDHEN and CDR2 SYDVKM come from the germline V gene. The J segment lost 0 bases and the V segment lost 3 bases, leaving 3 bases of the junction unmatched. Comment on this clone: Antigen unknown.

This chain uses TRBV28 with TRBJ2-7; 9 bases align to TRBD1. Source: CD4+ or CD8+ T cells sorted from blood, taken in a trial of the OX40 agonist ivuxolimab. The TCR comes from an adult with an advanced solid tumor such as melanoma, head and neck, liver or kidney cancer. The CDR3 nucleotides read TGTGCCAGCAGTTTGGGACAGGGAGGCTCCTACGAGCAGTACTTC. Translated: CASSLGQGGSYEQYF. The whole variable domain, filled in from reference TRBV28 and TRBJ2-7, reads DVKVTQSSRYLVKRTGEKVFLECVQDMDHENMFWYRQDPGLGLRLIYFSYDVKMKEKGDIPEGYSVSREKKERFSLILESASTNQTSMYLCASSLGQGGSYEQYFGPGTRLTVT.